This T cell receptor (beta chain) was sequenced in a study of tumor-infiltrating lymphocytes in primary liver carcinoma. Synthesis of TCR beta cDNA was carried out from 500 ng total RNA with a constant-region primer. Each TCR beta library was derived from three nested multiplex PCR rounds that employed slightly modified ARM-PCR. The first two PCR rounds, approximately 10 cycles each, used TRBV1-TRBV30 forward primers and a C-beta reverse primer. TCRdb used MiXCR to reprocess the multiplex PCR reads, holding one entry per CDR3 protein. In the table there are approximately 340,000 distinct CDR3 sequences, roughly 61% of which are singletons. They got blood RNA out of unsorted whole blood and also pulled out germline DNA. The CDR3 loop spans 13 amino acids. From germline, CDR1 is SQVTM and CDR2 ANQGSEA. Trimming left V 8 bases short and J 5 bases short, with 18 bases between. This clonotype is a singleton in its sample.

This chain links TRBV29-1 with TRBJ1-2, with TRBD1 as a possible D gene (6 bases). This receptor was taken from a man in his forties with primary liver carcinoma and hepatitis B virus infection. The material sequenced was peripheral blood. The CDR3 reads CSLKGGPMYGYTF. For the CDR3, the DNA is TGCAGCCTTAAAGGGGGTCCAATGTATGGCTACACCTTC.